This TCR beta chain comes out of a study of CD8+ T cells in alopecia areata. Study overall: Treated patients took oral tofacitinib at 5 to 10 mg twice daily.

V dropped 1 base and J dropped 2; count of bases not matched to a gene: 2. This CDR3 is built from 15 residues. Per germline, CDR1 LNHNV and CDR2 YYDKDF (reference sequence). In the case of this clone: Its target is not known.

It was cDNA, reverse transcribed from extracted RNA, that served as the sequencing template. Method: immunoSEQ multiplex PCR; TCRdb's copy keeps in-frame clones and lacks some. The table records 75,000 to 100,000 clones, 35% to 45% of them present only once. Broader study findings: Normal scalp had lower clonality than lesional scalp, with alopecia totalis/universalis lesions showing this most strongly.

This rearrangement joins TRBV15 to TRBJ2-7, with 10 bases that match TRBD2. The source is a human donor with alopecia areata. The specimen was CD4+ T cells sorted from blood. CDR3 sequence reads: CATSRGTSGTYEQYF. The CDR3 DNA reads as TGTGCCACCAGCAGAGGGACTAGCGGCACCTACGAGCAGTACTTC.